These T cell receptor beta chains were read from a single sample in a study of shared clonotypes between healthy human individuals. Some clones are missing from TCRdb's copy, which holds only in-frame ones; the method was immunoSEQ multiplex PCR. This repertoire shows about 990,000 clones, about 80% found once; its top ten account for around 0.6%. The sequencing input was memory CD4+ T cells from PBMCs. The receptors derive from a man between 18 and 29 years old in good health. Some clones in this sample may be carry-over from other donors' samples. CDR3s include the opening cysteine and the closing phenylalanine or tryptophan. A D gene is named only where the DNA matches it firmly. Some rows mark clone size as missing; the rest say once, few, many or name a class of expanded clone.

j_call d_call v_call clone_size cdr3_aa cdr3_nt
TRBJ2-2 TRBD1 TRBV4-1 . CASSRGGRNTGELFF TGCGCCAGCAGCCGAGGGGGCCGAAACACCGGGGAGCTGTTTTTT
TRBJ1-1 . TRBV21-1 . CASNSKGPDLSDSEAFF TGTGCCAGCAATTCAAAAGGGCCCGATCTATCTGACTCTGAAGCTTTCTTT
TRBJ1-1 TRBD1 TRBV5-1 . CASSLEGTGGTEAFF TGCGCCAGCAGCTTGGAAGGGACAGGGGGCACTGAAGCTTTCTTT
TRBJ2-2 TRBD1 TRBV28 many CASREDREVAGELFF TGTGCCAGCAGGGAGGACAGGGAGGTCGCCGGGGAGCTGTTTTTT
TRBJ2-7 TRBD1 TRBV7-9 . CASSIPDRGSEQYF TGTGCCAGCAGCATACCGGACAGGGGGTCCGAGCAGTACTTC
TRBJ1-1 . TRBV7-3 . CASSQTVQGEAFF TGTGCCAGCAGCCAGACAGTCCAGGGAGAAGCTTTCTTT
TRBJ1-1 TRBD1 TRBV5-4 . CASSARPGQGARAFF TGTGCCAGCAGCGCCCGACCGGGACAGGGGGCGCGAGCTTTCTTT
TRBJ2-1 . TRBV2 once CASVRFYNEQFF TGTGCCAGTGTCAGGTTTTACAATGAGCAGTTCTTC
TRBJ2-1 . TRBV6-1 . CASRDRGPWNEQFF TGTGCCAGCAGGGATCGTGGTCCGTGGAATGAGCAGTTCTTC
TRBJ1-5 TRBD1 TRBV6-5 . CASRGAGGPDQPQHF TGTGCCAGCAGGGGGGCAGGGGGGCCGGATCAGCCCCAGCATTTT
TRBJ2-7 . TRBV6-1 . CASSYREEAYEQYF TGTGCCAGCAGCTACAGGGAAGAGGCCTACGAGCAGTACTTC
TRBJ2-7 TRBD2 TRBV2 . CASSEWTSKQYF TGTGCCAGCAGTGAGTGGACTAGCAAGCAGTACTTC
TRBJ1-3 TRBD1 TRBV28 . CASRLIRDRGRVGNTIYF TGTGCCAGCAGGCTTATCCGGGACAGGGGGAGAGTAGGAAACACCATATATTTT
TRBJ2-2 . TRBV5-4 . CASSLELTNTGELFF TGTGCCAGCAGCTTGGAGCTCACCAACACCGGGGAGCTGTTTTTT
TRBJ1-2 . TRBV7-9 . CASSSRQEVYGYTF TGTGCCAGCAGCTCCCGCCAGGAGGTCTATGGCTACACCTTC
TRBJ2-1 TRBD1 TRBV7-2 . CASTVLLPGGYNEQFF TGTGCCAGCACGGTACTCCTCCCAGGGGGATACAATGAGCAGTTCTTC
TRBJ2-7 TRBD2 TRBV11-2 . CASSEGRLAGVYEQYF TGTGCCAGCAGCGAAGGACGACTAGCGGGAGTCTACGAGCAGTACTTC
TRBJ1-2 . TRBV7-9 . CASSRDDYGYTF TGTGCCAGCAGCCGTGACGACTATGGCTACACCTTC
TRBJ1-2 TRBD1 TRBV5-6 once CASSLGGQGRGYTF TGTGCCAGCAGCTTGGGGGGACAGGGTCGAGGCTACACCTTC
TRBJ2-5 . TRBV20-1 . CSATVETQYF TGCAGTGCTACCGTGGAGACCCAGTACTTC
TRBJ2-3 . TRBV7-6 . CASSFILLGPQYF TGTGCCAGCAGCTTCATTTTATTAGGTCCGCAGTATTTT
TRBJ2-1 . TRBV10-3 . CATHPGTSGGHEQFF TGTGCCACCCATCCCGGGACCTCAGGAGGGCATGAGCAGTTCTTC
TRBJ2-2 TRBD2 TRBV5-1 . CASSLFQLAGVSTGELFF TGCGCCAGCAGCTTGTTTCAACTAGCGGGAGTAAGCACCGGGGAGCTGTTTTTT
TRBJ1-2 TRBD1 TRBV28 . CASSTPGQGTQGYTF TGTGCCAGCAGTACTCCGGGACAGGGGACTCAGGGCTACACCTTC
TRBJ1-2 . TRBV14 . CASSPDRWFGYTF TGTGCCAGCAGCCCCGACAGGTGGTTTGGCTACACCTTC
TRBJ1-2 TRBD1 TRBV28 many CASRLPGQGGYGYTF TGTGCCAGCAGGTTACCGGGACAGGGGGGCTATGGCTACACCTTC
TRBJ2-5 . TRBV4-1 . CASSRLPTGMETQYF TGCGCCAGCAGCCGACTACCCACAGGGATGGAGACCCAGTACTTC
TRBJ2-3 . TRBV11-2 . CASSSPGQRPGDTQYF TGTGCCAGCAGCTCTCCGGGACAAAGGCCGGGAGATACGCAGTATTTT
TRBJ2-2 TRBD1 TRBV7-3 . CASSFPGQGSTGELFF TGTGCCAGCAGCTTCCCGGGACAGGGTTCCACCGGGGAGCTGTTTTTT
TRBJ2-3 TRBD1 TRBV5-1 . CASTRDSDTQYF TGCGCCAGCACCCGGGACAGCGATACGCAGTATTTT
TRBJ2-1 . TRBV28 . CASSSRTVRSYNEQFF TGTGCCAGCAGTTCAAGGACAGTCCGCTCCTACAATGAGCAGTTCTTC
TRBJ2-7 TRBD1 TRBV5-4 . CASSPRTGPYEQYF TGTGCCAGCAGCCCAAGGACAGGCCCCTACGAGCAGTACTTC
TRBJ2-7 TRBD2 TRBV7-9 . CASRREGGSYEQYF TGTGCCAGCAGACGGGAGGGGGGATCCTACGAGCAGTACTTC
TRBJ2-2 . TRBV5-1 . CASERARNTGELFF TGCGCCAGCGAGAGAGCGAGGAACACCGGGGAGCTGTTTTTT
TRBJ2-1 TRBD1 TRBV7-2 . CASSLEGQVGYNEQFF TGTGCCAGCAGCTTAGAGGGACAGGTGGGATACAATGAGCAGTTCTTC
TRBJ1-3 TRBD1 TRBV19 few CASGRTGGNTIYF TGTGCCAGTGGCCGGACAGGGGGAAACACCATATATTTT
TRBJ2-7 . TRBV19 . CASSTPGYEQYF TGTGCCAGTAGTACACCTGGCTACGAGCAGTACTTC
TRBJ1-1 TRBD1 TRBV6-5 . CASSLNRGLNTEAFF TGTGCCAGCAGTTTGAACAGGGGTCTGAACACTGAAGCTTTCTTT
TRBJ1-1 . TRBV5-4 . CASSLRSENTEAFF TGTGCCAGCAGCTTGAGGAGTGAGAACACTGAAGCTTTCTTT
TRBJ1-1 . TRBV30 . CAWGRYAFF TGTGCCTGGGGAAGGTACGCTTTCTTT
TRBJ2-3 TRBD2 TRBV6-1 few CASGGVWATDTQYF TGTGCCAGCGGGGGGGTTTGGGCCACAGATACGCAGTATTTT
TRBJ1-4 . TRBV13 . CASSLRSEKLFF TGTGCCAGCAGCTTACGGTCTGAAAAACTGTTTTTT